The clone carrying this TCR beta chain was detected ten times or more. Diagnostic decisions used clinical symptoms, serum thyroxine and TRAb, thyroid ultrasound and orbital computed tomography. The sample comes from a study of T cells in Graves' hyperthyroidism and ophthalmopathy. The CDR3 is 12 amino acids. Trimming pared 2 bases from V and 6 bases from J, leaving 9 bases between. The V gene's germline CDR1 is SGHRS and CDR2 YFSETQ. Amplification targeted TCR beta CDR3 regions from RNA transcripts. The TCR CDR3 first-round RT-PCR relied on the HTBI primer set. TCRdb called the multiplex PCR reads again in MiXCR, with one record for every CDR3 protein. The sample lists fewer than 650,000 distinct CDR3 sequences, about 14% occurring once.

Input material: blood. The V call is TRBV5-1, the J call TRBJ2-7, with a tentative D call TRBD1 (5 bases). The sequence was collected from a woman in her thirties or forties with Graves' ophthalmopathy. This CDR3 reads CASSFQGPEQYF. The CDR3 DNA reads as TGCGCCAGCAGCTTTCAGGGCCCCGAGCAGTACTTC.